This TCR beta chain was captured by sequencing in a study of a mutant IDH1 vaccine in newly diagnosed glioma. Overall study: Of the patients given treatment, approximately 60% were male and 37.5% were female, and a mean age of roughly 40 years was recorded. Most had both radiotherapy and temozolomide beforehand; others had only one.

Documented time point: week 35, safety follow-up. Vaccination comprised doses that each held 300 ug of mutant IDH1 20-mer peptide, plus topical imiquimod. Across weeks 1, 3, 5, 7, 11, 15, 19 and 23, patients received a vaccination each time, eight in all. The CDR3 extends over 13 amino acids. Germline loops: CDR1 SEHNR, CDR2 FQNEAQ (reference sequence). Trimming removed 5 bases from V and 7 bases from J, with 12 bases in between. Study-wide results and caveats: In 93.3% of patients, immune responses induced by the vaccine occurred.

Note on this clone: Its antigen remains unknown.

Produced via immunoSEQ multiplex PCR; TCRdb's table is partial and in-frame only. Of approximately 43,000 clones listed, 75% to 90% were seen once; the top ten hold around 1.5%. Source: PBMCs, taken from a glioma patient whose treatment included an IDH1 peptide vaccine. The chain couples TRBV7-9 to TRBJ2-1; the D gene is possibly TRBD1 (7 bases). The receptor was isolated from a man aged 40-50 years with glioma. CDR3 sequence: CASSPAGGNEQFF. The CDR3 DNA reads TGTGCCAGCAGCCCCGCAGGGGGGAATGAGCAGTTCTTC.